These 15 T cell receptor beta chains were all obtained from the same sample, sequenced in a study of OX40 agonist ivuxolimab in advanced cancers. Some clones are missing from TCRdb's copy, which holds only in-frame ones; the method was immunoSEQ multiplex PCR. The repertoire holds under 80,000 clones, with over 75% as singletons. Sequences were derived from CD4+ or CD8+ T cells sorted from blood, sampled in a trial of the OX40 agonist ivuxolimab. These receptors all come from an adult with an advanced solid tumor such as melanoma, head and neck, liver or kidney cancer.

The chain uses TRBV23-1 and TRBJ1-1; 7 bases align to TRBD1. TRBV23-1 is identified as an open reading frame with a role that is uncertain. The CDR3 covers 18 residues. Trimming took 2 bases from V and 2 from J; bases not matched to a gene: 14. The CDR3 DNA sequence: TGCGCCAGCAGTCAAAACCCACAACCGGACAGGACTAACACTGAAGCTTTCTTT. It translates to CASSQNPQPDRTNTEAFF.

This rearrangement joins TRBV27 to TRBJ1-2; maybe TRBD1 (5 bases). Germline CDR1 reads MNHEY; CDR2 reads SMNVEV (reference sequence). This CDR3 is 13 amino acids long. V lost 6 bases to trimming and J lost 6 bases, with 14 bases between them. As DNA, the CDR3 is TGTGCCAGCAGGGGGCAGGATGCCAATGGCTACACCTTC. Translated: CASRGQDANGYTF.

This clone was picked up one time. This chain's CDR3 is CASRDRTGTQRSPLHF. CDR3 bases: TGCGCCAGCAGGGACAGGACAGGAACGCAACGTTCACCCCTCCACTTT. The V and J genes are TRBV5-1 and TRBJ1-6; TRBD1 matches 7 bases. The CDR3 has 16 amino acids. CDR1 and CDR2 (germline): SGHRS, YFSETQ. Trimming cost V 5 bases and J 9 bases; bases outside gene matches: 14.

V is TRBV5-4 and J is TRBJ2-1; D gene unclear. Trimming took off 0 bases at V and 4 bases at J, with 5 bases between the two ends. This CDR3 has 13 amino acids. CDR1 and CDR2 (germline): SGHNT, YYREEE (reference sequence). CDR3 sequence: CASSLALYNEQFF. The CDR3 DNA sequence: TGTGCCAGCAGCTTGGCCCTATACAATGAGCAGTTCTTC.

The V gene is TRBV5-4, the J gene TRBJ2-1, with a tentative D call TRBD2 (6 bases). The V end lost 4 bases, the J end lost 7 bases, and 12 bases lay between the germline ends. CDR1 SGHNT and CDR2 YYREEE come from the germline V gene (reference sequence). The CDR3 extends over 13 amino acids. CDR3 DNA: TGTGCCAGCAGCCTTACAGGAGGGAATGAGCAGTTCTTC. Its translation: CASSLTGGNEQFF.

The V call is TRBV20-1, the J call TRBJ2-7; TRBD1 aligns across 8 bases. CDR3 length equals 10 residues. CDR1 and CDR2 from the germline V gene are DFQATT and SNEGSKA (reference sequence). The CDR3 loop is CRTGGYEQYF. The CDR3 coding sequence is TGCAGAACAGGGGGTTACGAGCAGTACTTC.

The sample holds one count of this clone. The chain has TRBV7-7 and TRBJ2-5; the D call may be TRBD1 or TRBD2 (5 bases each). Germline values: CDR1 SSHAT, CDR2 FNYEAQ (reference sequence). V was clipped by 4 bases and J by 1 base, with 13 bases between them. The CDR3 is 15 amino acids. CDR3 region: CASSSQGRTQETQYF. The CDR3 DNA reads as TGTGCCAGCAGCTCCCAGGGACGGACCCAAGAGACCCAGTACTTC.

The gene calls are TRBV6-6 and TRBJ2-7; TRBD2 aligns across 10 bases. Germline V gene lookup returns CDR1 MNHNY and CDR2 SVGAGI (reference sequence). V shed 5 bases, J shed 2 bases, and the junction held 6 bases outside the gene matches. The CDR3 has 15 amino acids. CDR3 DNA: TGTGCCAGCAGTAAGCTAGCGGGAGAACCCTACGAGCAGTACTTC. As protein: CASSKLAGEPYEQYF.

The rearrangement joins TRBV29-1 to TRBJ2-1; 9 nucleotides agree with TRBD2. Unmatched junction bases numbered 10, after V lost 6 bases and J lost 4 bases. The CDR3 consists of 15 residues. Germline CDR1 and CDR2: SQVTM and ANQGSEA. The CDR3 DNA reads TGCAGCGTCGACGCGAGCGGGAGGTTATACAATGAGCAGTTCTTC. This translates into CSVDASGRLYNEQFF.

This sequence joins TRBV29-1 and TRBJ2-5; TRBD1 matches 11 bases. The CDR3 sequence is 14 residues long. V lost 7 bases and J lost 5; bases outside the gene matches: 9. Germline V gene lookup returns CDR1 SQVTM and CDR2 ANQGSEA. Here the CDR3 DNA reads TGCAGCGGTAGGGGACAGGGGGATTGGGAGACCCAGTACTTC. Protein: CSGRGQGDWETQYF.

This clone has only one observation. The chain recombines TRBV30 with TRBJ2-3, with TRBD1 matching 10 bases. CDR3 length equals 15 residues. Germline V gene lookup returns CDR1 GTSNPN and CDR2 SVGIG (reference sequence). V shed 6 bases and J 5 bases; nucleotides not matched to a gene: 11. CDR3 nucleotide sequence: TGTGCCTGCACGACGGGGACAGGGGTTTTAGATACGCAGTATTTT. This encodes CACTTGTGVLDTQYF.

This rearrangement joins TRBV25-1 to TRBJ2-4, with a tentative D call TRBD1 (5 bases). The CDR3 runs to 16 residues. Germline CDR1 MGHDK, CDR2 SYGVNS. V lost 0 bases and J 0 bases, leaving 9 bases between the germline ends. The CDR3 spells CASSEYQGLAKNIQYF. Here the CDR3 DNA reads TGTGCCAGCAGTGAATATCAGGGATTAGCCAAAAACATTCAGTACTTC.

The chain links TRBV7-6 to TRBJ2-7; no clear D. From germline, CDR1 is SGHVS and CDR2 FNYEAQ. Trimming left V 2 bases short and J 3 bases short, with 14 bases between. CDR3 size: 15 residues. CDR3: CASSLRYGEGYEQYF. The CDR3, as DNA: TGTGCCAGCAGCTTAAGGTATGGGGAAGGCTACGAGCAGTACTTC. The variable domain in full, completed from reference TRBV7-6 and TRBJ2-7, reads GAGVSQSPRYKVTKRGQDVALRCDPISGHVSLYWYRQALGQGPEFLTYFNYEAQQDKSGLPNDRFSAERPEGSISTLTIQRTEQRDSAMYRCASSLRYGEGYEQYFGPGTRLTVT.

The chain joins TRBV5-1 to TRBJ1-2; D is uncertain. The CDR3 extends over 12 amino acids. Germline values: CDR1 SGHRS, CDR2 YFSETQ. V lost 4 bases and J lost 9, with 13 bases in between. The CDR3 coding sequence is TGCGCCAGCAGCCCCGGTGCCAGCAGCTACACCTTC. Translating gives CASSPGASSYTF. Filled out from reference TRBV5-1 and TRBJ1-2, the complete variable domain reads KAGVTQTPRYLIKTRGQQVTLSCSPISGHRSVSWYQQTPGQGLQFLFEYFSETQRNKGNFPGRFSGRQFSNSRSEMNVSTLELGDSALYLCASSPGASSYTFGSGTRLTVV.

The chain has TRBV7-2 and TRBJ1-4, with unresolved D. This CDR3 region has 14 residues. V was trimmed by 6 bases and J by 0 bases, leaving 8 bases between them. Germline CDR1 reads SGHTA; CDR2 reads FQGNSA. This CDR3 reads CASSQYATNEKLFF. The CDR3 DNA reads TGTGCCAGCAGTCAGTATGCAACTAATGAAAAACTGTTTTTT.